The 17 T cell receptor beta chains presented below share a single source sample, sequenced in a study of read filtering for tumor transcriptome and immune sequencing (TCRdb year 2020). The reads were generated on an Illumina HiSeq 4000. TCR libraries were built from about 370 ng RNA with the Immunoverse kit, using molecular barcoded adaptors covering alpha/delta and beta/gamma chains. The raw public data were reprocessed by TCRdb itself: fastp quality trimming at Q25, MiXCR clonotype calling, in-frame beta chains only. Rows with one shared CDR3 protein collapse into an entry with the most common genes and DNA. For this sample there are 50,000 or so distinct CDR3 sequences; 10% to 15% appear just once. The biggest ten clones account for 13% to 15% of the sample. Sequencing input: a population of CD138-negative cells sorted from bone marrow. The intended sense of this specimen's cell subset or site label: bone marrow mononuclear cells depleted of CD138+ plasma/myeloma cells by negative magnetic selection. The receptor set was obtained from a donor aged 40 or older with multiple myeloma.

This clonotype was observed many times. V and J are TRBV9 and TRBJ1-5; TRBD1 is a possible D gene (5 bases). Germline V gene sequence: CDR1 SGDLS, CDR2 YYNGEE. V was trimmed by 2 bases and J by 3 bases, leaving 12 bases between them. This CDR3 is 15 amino acids long. CDR3 nucleotide sequence: TGTGCCAGCAGCGTGGGGCCCGGGAACAATCAGCCCCAGCATTTT. Its protein product is CASSVGPGNNQPQHF.

In this sample, this clonotype turned up many times. The chain couples TRBV2 to TRBJ2-1, with 8 bases lining up with TRBD2. The CDR3 runs 17 residues. Germline CDR1 and CDR2: SNHLY and FYNNEI. V was clipped by 0 bases and J by 6 bases; unmatched bases: 10. CDR3 protein: CASSEARGSGAFNEQFF. CDR3 bases: TGTGCCAGCAGTGAAGCGCGTGGTAGCGGGGCCTTCAATGAGCAGTTCTTC.

Ten or more counts support this clonotype. The J gene is TRBJ2-7, the V gene TRBV28; 10 positions agree with TRBD2. The CDR3 has 15 amino acids. Germline V CDR1 and CDR2: MDHEN, SYDVKM. J was trimmed by 1 base and V by 2 bases; bases with no gene match: 2. This CDR3 reads CASSLGLAESYEQYF. Here the CDR3 DNA reads TGTGCCAGCAGTTTAGGACTAGCGGAGTCCTACGAGCAGTACTTC.

Remarks on this clonotype: Given a far larger clone just one base away, this is likely a sequencing read error. CDR3 sequence: CASNPTLRGLAAIYNEQFF. The CDR3 region has the DNA TGTGCCAGCAACCCCACCTTGAGGGGACTAGCGGCCATCTACAATGAGCAGTTCTTC. The chain links TRBV7-9 to TRBJ2-1; TRBD2 matches 11 bases. The CDR3 has 19 residues. Germline V lookup: CDR1 SEHNR, CDR2 FQNEAQ (reference sequence). V shed 7 bases, J shed 3 bases, and the junction held 17 bases outside the gene matches.

This clonotype was counted ten times or more. V and J are TRBV13 and TRBJ1-1; D is unclear. Trimming cost V 3 bases and J 3 bases, with 14 bases left between them. The CDR3 has 15 residues. Germline V CDR1 and CDR2: PRHDT, FYEKMQ (reference sequence). The CDR3 is CASSLKPTGHTEAFF. CDR3 in DNA: TGTGCCAGCAGCTTGAAGCCAACTGGACACACTGAAGCTTTCTTT.

In this sample, this clonotype turned up many times. The CDR3: CATSDGPRETQYF. CDR3 sequence (DNA): TGTGCCACCAGTGATGGTCCGAGAGAGACCCAGTACTTC. The gene calls are TRBV24-1 and TRBJ2-5; D is ambiguous. Per the germline V gene, CDR1 is KGHDR and CDR2 is SFDVKD. V was cut by 3 bases and J by 4 bases, with 8 bases left in between. The CDR3 consists of 13 residues.

The table lists this clonotype with many counts. V usage is TRBV5-4 and J usage is TRBJ2-5; TRBD1 aligns across 8 bases. The V and J ends lost 4 bases and 7 bases, in that order; junction bases with no gene match: 12. The CDR3 has 15 residues. Germline-derived CDR1 and CDR2 are SGHNT and YYREEE (reference sequence). The CDR3 region is CASSPGGQGEVTQYF. The CDR3 coding sequence is TGTGCCAGCAGCCCCGGTGGACAGGGTGAAGTGACCCAGTACTTC. The complete variable domain, with remaining parts taken from reference TRBV5-4 and TRBJ2-5, reads ETGVTQSPTHLIKTRGQQVTLRCSSQSGHNTVSWYQQALGQGPQFIFQYYREEENGRGNFPPRFSGLQFPNYSSELNVNALELDDSALYLCASSPGGQGEVTQYFGPGTRLLVL.

At least ten counts were recorded for this clonotype. V gene TRBV5-1 combines with J gene TRBJ2-3; D not resolved. Trimming shortened V by 0 bases and J by 0 bases, and 8 bases separated the two germline ends. Per the germline V gene, CDR1 is SGHRS and CDR2 is YFSETQ. The CDR3 is made up of 15 amino acids. The CDR3 is CASSLDSSSTDTQYF. CDR3 nucleotide sequence: TGCGCCAGCAGCTTGGACAGCTCCAGCACAGATACGCAGTATTTT.

This clonotype has a count of ten or more. This rearrangement joins TRBV3-1 to TRBJ2-2, with TRBD2 as a possible D gene (6 bases). This CDR3 comprises 16 residues. Deletions cut 3 bases from V and 3 bases from J, with 14 bases between. The germline V gene has CDR1 LGHDT and CDR2 YNNKEL (reference sequence). The CDR3 is CASSQPRDLHTGELFF. The CDR3 coding sequence is TGTGCCAGCAGCCAGCCCCGGGACTTGCACACCGGGGAGCTGTTTTTT.

This clonotype occurred many times. The chain combines TRBV30 with TRBJ2-3; D is possibly TRBD2 (6 bases). Germline lookup yields CDR1 GTSNPN and CDR2 SVGIG (reference sequence). The CDR3 sequence is 11 residues long. The V and J ends lost 4 bases and 5 bases respectively, with 7 bases between them. The CDR3 reads CAWTEGDTQYF. As DNA, the CDR3 is TGTGCCTGGACGGAGGGAGATACGCAGTATTTT.

With respect to this clonotype: Since a much larger clone is just one base distant, this may be a read error. This rearrangement joins TRBV28 to TRBJ1-4; tentatively, D is TRBD1 (6 bases). CDR1 MDHEN and CDR2 SYDVKM come from the germline V gene. CDR3 length: 15 amino acids. CDR3 nucleotide sequence: TGTGCCAGCAGCCCGGGACATTCTAGTAATGAAGAACTGTTTTTT. Protein sequence: CASSPGHSSNEELFF.

This clonotype occurred many times. This chain links TRBV24-1 with TRBJ2-7; D ambiguous. The CDR3 is made up of 14 amino acids. The V gene lost 2 bases and the J gene lost 8 bases, with 15 bases spanning the gap. The germline V gene has CDR1 KGHDR and CDR2 SFDVKD. The CDR3: CATSDSLRAWKQYF. In DNA form, the CDR3 reads TGTGCCACCAGTGATTCGCTAAGGGCCTGGAAGCAGTACTTC.

There are many counts of this clonotype. The chain recombines TRBV12-3 or TRBV12-4 with TRBJ2-3; 7 bases line up with TRBD1. Germline trimming cut 6 bases from V and 2 bases from J; bases unmatched to any gene: 8. This CDR3 is 15 amino acids long. CDR3 bases: TGTGCCAGCAGCCGCGACAGGGAGTACACAGATACGCAGTATTTT. Encoded protein: CASSRDREYTDTQYF.

This clonotype was seen many times. V is TRBV20-1 and J is TRBJ2-1, with D possibly being TRBD2 (7 bases). Germline assignment: CDR1 DFQATT and CDR2 SNEGSKA (reference sequence). Trimming stripped 6 bases from V and 0 bases from J, with 18 bases between. The CDR3 has 16 amino acids. In DNA, the CDR3 is TGCAGTGCCCCGGGGAGGGGGAGAGGCTCCTACAATGAGCAGTTCTTC. This gives the protein CSAPGRGRGSYNEQFF.

This clonotype was seen ten or more times. The gene calls are TRBV7-2 and TRBJ1-1; TRBD1 is a possible D gene (6 bases). The CDR3 runs to 15 residues. Germline lookup yields CDR1 SGHTA and CDR2 FQGNSA. V lost 5 bases and J 0 bases, leaving 13 bases between the germline ends. CDR3 sequence: CASSPQTGLNTEAFF. The CDR3, as DNA: TGTGCCAGCAGCCCTCAGACAGGTCTGAACACTGAAGCTTTCTTT.

In its sample, this clonotype was seen many times. The V and J genes are TRBV27 and TRBJ2-5; D gene uncertain. The germline CDR1 and CDR2 sequences are MNHEY and SMNVEV (reference sequence). Trimming cost V 4 bases and J 2 bases, with 8 bases left between them. The CDR3 covers 13 residues. CDR3 nucleotide sequence: TGTGCCAGCAGTTCTTTCCTTCAAGAGACCCAGTACTTC. Its protein is CASSSFLQETQYF.

This clonotype has a count of ten or more. The chain uses TRBV20-1 and TRBJ2-3; the D gene is possibly TRBD2 (7 bases). The CDR3 is made up of 15 amino acids. The germline V gene encodes CDR1 DFQATT and CDR2 SNEGSKA (reference sequence). The V end lost 0 bases, the J end lost 5 bases, and 15 bases lay between the germline ends. CDR3 sequence (DNA): TGCAGTGCTAGAGATCTGGCTAGGGGGGGAGATACGCAGTATTTT. This codes for CSARDLARGGDTQYF.